The present TCR beta chain was sequenced within a study of OX40 agonist ivuxolimab in advanced cancers. Looking at the study overall: Ivuxolimab, which targeted the costimulatory receptor OX40 (CD134), was an agonistic, fully human IgG2 monoclonal antibody. The paper describes the monotherapy dose-escalation part (N ≈ 49 patients) of the phase I trial of ivuxolimab. In the dose-escalation cohort, around four fifths of patients were male, and the mean age was roughly 56 years with a range of about 23 to 79. Intravenous ivuxolimab was administered to patients every 2 weeks at six dose levels: 0.01, 0.1, 0.3, 1.5, 3 and 10 mg/kg. Among the approximately 50 dose-escalation patients, about 20 had hepatocellular carcinoma, about 15 melanoma, 9 renal cell carcinoma and 9 head and neck cancer. Three dose-escalation patients achieved partial responses, one with hepatocellular carcinoma and two with cutaneous melanoma. Prior anti-PD-1, anti-PD-L1 or anti-CTLA-4 therapy was permitted, and approximately 40% of dose-escalation patients had received checkpoint inhibitors. Peripheral TCRbeta sequencing was intended to test whether TCR sequence diversity was altered and clonal T-cell expansion was caused by ivuxolimab. Overall study outcomes, separate from this receptor: Clonal expansion of both CD4+ and CD8+ blood T cells was observed from baseline to week 6 at doses 0.1 to 3.0 mg/kg. Which antigens the clonally expanded peripheral T cells were specific for was not determined. Low levels of normalized T-cell clonal expansion were also shown by some nonresponding patients. After ivuxolimab, more expanded clones were found on average in CD8+ T cells than in CD4+ T cells. In the 0.1-3.0 mg/kg groups, partial responders were among the patients with the lowest normalized peripheral clonal expansion, particularly in CD8+ T cells.

For sequencing of the TCRbeta CDR3 region, genomic DNA was extracted from the sorted cells. The immunoSEQ Assay was used for sequencing of TCRbeta CDR3 regions. TCRdb obtained this table from immuneACCESS and retained in-frame rearrangements with V and J assigned. These tables miss some clones; where compared with another copy, unresolved V genes account for less than half of the shortfall, and the remainder is unexplained. The sample records around 62,000 clones, about 89% of which are singletons. In total, the top ten clones hold around 1% of the sample. As encoded in the germline V gene, CDR1 is MGHDK while CDR2 is SYGVNS. Including the terminal cysteine and phenylalanine, the CDR3 comprises 13 residues. Solely the CDR3 DNA is kept, with 39 bases framed from the first base. The trial excluded patients who had a history of autoimmune disease or were on systemic immunosuppression. Peripheral blood for TCR sequencing was drawn from every dose cohort at baseline, at cycle 4 day 1 and at cycle 7 day 1. Samples were obtained from an open-label, multicenter, first-in-human phase I dose-escalation trial of ivuxolimab. Adults with locally advanced or metastatic head and neck squamous cell, hepatocellular, melanoma or renal cell carcinoma were enrolled in the trial. Before TCR sequencing, CD4+ T cells and CD8+ T cells were sorted from peripheral blood as separate populations.

Turning to this clone: It has no known antigen specificity. The junction and the germline gene differ at one end; a read error may be behind it.

The chain employs TRBV25-1 and TRBJ1-1, with a weak D call of TRBD1 (6 bases match). The sample in question was CD4+ or CD8+ T cells sorted from blood, obtained in a trial of the OX40 agonist ivuxolimab. The source of this sequence is an adult with an advanced solid tumor such as melanoma, head and neck, liver or kidney cancer. The DNA reads as follows: TGTGCCAGCACCGCCTGGGGGGACACTCAAGCTTTCTTT. Protein translation: CASTAWGDTQAFF.